This T cell receptor (beta chain) was documented in a study of control samples from healthy donors and cancer patients. Germline CDR1 and CDR2: KGHDR and SFDVKD. CDR3 length: 17 amino acids. The V and J ends lost 3 bases and 3 bases, in that order; junction bases with no gene match: 9. TCRdb keeps only in-frame clones here, not all; method: immunoSEQ multiplex PCR. In the table there are about 140,000 clones, 80% to 95% of which are singletons. The chain is built from TRBV24-1 and TRBJ2-2; 7 bases line up with TRBD1. The sample consisted of blood. The origin of this receptor is a man aged 25 to 40 in good health. The CDR3 DNA sequence: TGTGCCACCAGTGATCTCCGACAGGGCTTAGACACCGGGGAGCTGTTTTTT. Protein sequence: CATSDLRQGLDTGELFF.